This passage covers 17 T cell receptor beta chains from one sample sequenced in a study of technical replicates of blood from a handful of donors. Here immunoSEQ multiplex PCR was the method, and the copy in TCRdb shows in-frame clones only, minus some. The sample holds some 70,000 clones, roughly 95% seen once. The sequenced sample consisted of T cells isolated from PBMCs. These receptors were collected from a human donor in good health.

The chain recombines TRBV2 with TRBJ2-1; D gene ambiguous. CDR3 length: 14 residues. Germline V gene sequence: CDR1 SNHLY, CDR2 FYNNEI. The V gene lost 3 bases and the J gene lost 10 bases, with 16 bases spanning the gap. The CDR3 here is CASSERGLAWEQFF. In nucleotides, the CDR3 is TGTGCCAGCAGTGAGCGCGGCTTGGCATGGGAGCAGTTCTTC.

The CDR3 DNA reads TGTGCCAGCAGCCCCCACATAGCGGGGACAAGGGGCTACGAGCAGTACTTC. Its translation: CASSPHIAGTRGYEQYF. This rearrangement joins TRBV11-2 to TRBJ2-7, with 8 bases lining up with TRBD2. V trimming: 5 bases; J trimming: 3 bases; junction bases outside the gene matches: 15. The CDR3 extends over 17 amino acids. Germline V gene lookup returns CDR1 SGHAT and CDR2 FQNNGV.

The chain employs TRBV21-1 and TRBJ1-1. TRBV21-1 is listed as a pseudogene. The CDR3 has 12 residues. The CDR3 is CASSKPDTEAFF. DNA of the CDR3: TGTGCCAGCAGCAAACCGGACACTGAAGCTTTCTTT.

The rearrangement uses TRBV5-5 and TRBJ2-5; D may be TRBD2 (5 bases). Germline V gene lookup returns CDR1 SGHKS and CDR2 YYEKEE (reference sequence). Deletions cut 5 bases from V and 1 base from J, with 9 bases between. The CDR3 has 13 residues. The CDR3 protein is CASSKTTQETQYF. The CDR3, as DNA: TGTGCCAGCAGTAAGACTACCCAAGAGACCCAGTACTTC.

V and J are TRBV28 and TRBJ2-7; the match to TRBD2 covers 12 bases. The V gene end was trimmed by 5 bases and the J gene end by 4 bases; junction bases not matched to a gene: 12. Germline assignment: CDR1 MDHEN and CDR2 SYDVKM. This CDR3 region has 17 residues. The CDR3, as DNA: TGTGCCAGCAGTACACGGGCCGGGACTAGCGGGTATTACGAGCAGTACTTC. Translated: CASSTRAGTSGYYEQYF. Full variable domain (missing parts from reference TRBV28 and TRBJ2-7): DVKVTQSSRYLVKRTGEKVFLECVQDMDHENMFWYRQDPGLGLRLIYFSYDVKMKEKGDIPEGYSVSREKKERFSLILESASTNQTSMYLCASSTRAGTSGYYEQYFGPGTRLTVT.

The chain carries TRBV11-3 and TRBJ2-1; TRBD1 aligns across 7 bases. The CDR3 runs to 14 residues. Germline V gives CDR1 SGHNT, CDR2 YENEEA. V trimming: 4 bases; J trimming: 5 bases; junction bases outside the gene matches: 5. CDR3 region: CASSSFTGDNEQFF. Written as DNA, the CDR3 is TGTGCCAGCAGCTCATTTACAGGGGACAATGAGCAGTTCTTC.

The gene calls are TRBV5-1 and TRBJ2-7; 8 bases match TRBD2. The length of the CDR3 is 13 residues. Germline CDR1 reads SGHRS; CDR2 reads YFSETQ. The V segment lost 2 bases and the J segment 3 bases; nucleotides outside the gene matches: 1. This chain's CDR3 is CASSLREGYEQYF. In DNA form, the CDR3 reads TGCGCCAGCAGCTTACGGGAGGGCTACGAGCAGTACTTC.

This chain links TRBV2 with TRBJ2-4; D might be TRBD2 (6 bases). Germline V gene sequence: CDR1 SNHLY, CDR2 FYNNEI. The CDR3 loop spans 19 amino acids. Between the trimmed V and J ends, which lost 4 bases and 4 bases, there was a span of 26 bases. The CDR3 protein is CASSAYDEPREPGKNIQYF. The CDR3 bases are TGTGCCAGCAGTGCCTACGATGAGCCCCGGGAGCCGGGTAAAAACATTCAGTACTTC.

This sequence joins TRBV4-1 and TRBJ2-3, with 13 bases matching TRBD2. The trim removed 4 bases at V and 2 bases at J, leaving 9 bases unmatched. This CDR3 contains 18 residues. The V gene's germline CDR1 is MGHRA and CDR2 YSYEKL. The CDR3: CASSPSLAGGTYTDTQYF. CDR3 bases: TGCGCCAGCAGCCCTTCACTAGCGGGAGGGACCTACACAGATACGCAGTATTTT.

The genes are TRBV28 and TRBJ2-5; D unclear. The CDR3 is 14 residues long. Trimming cost V 7 bases and J 4 bases, with 16 bases left between them. Germline V CDR1 and CDR2: MDHEN, SYDVKM. CDR3 sequence reads: CASTPTQKRETQYF. The CDR3 DNA reads as TGTGCCAGCACCCCCACCCAGAAACGAGAGACCCAGTACTTC.

By proportion, this clone is medium-sized (0.01 to 0.1%). The chain carries TRBV29-1 and TRBJ2-1; TRBD1 matches at 8 bases. V trimming: 8 bases; J trimming: 1 base; junction bases outside the gene matches: 13. CDR3 size: 16 residues. Germline CDR1 SQVTM, CDR2 ANQGSEA. In DNA, the CDR3 is TGCAGCCTACCCACAGGGGGAATGGCGTCCTACAATGAGCAGTTCTTC. Translating gives CSLPTGGMASYNEQFF.

The J gene is TRBJ1-1, the V gene TRBV2; the D gene is possibly TRBD1 (6 bases). CDR1 is SNHLY, CDR2 FYNNEI, per germline. Trimming removed 7 bases from V and 4 bases from J, with 16 bases in between. This CDR3 has 14 amino acids. The CDR3: CASTREQGSTEAFF. The DNA for the CDR3 is TGTGCCAGCACGAGAGAACAGGGAAGCACTGAAGCTTTCTTT.

This chain links TRBV28 with TRBJ2-2; 9 bases align to TRBD1. After removal of 6 bases from V and 4 bases from J, the junction contained 6 bases not matched to a gene. The CDR3 is made up of 15 amino acids. Germline V gene sequence: CDR1 MDHEN, CDR2 SYDVKM. The CDR3: CASSGTGLSTGELFF. CDR3 in DNA: TGTGCCAGCAGCGGGACAGGGTTGAGCACCGGGGAGCTGTTTTTT.

This clone occurred once. The CDR3 bases are TGTGCCAGTAGGGCGAACAGCGGGAACGAGCAGTACTTC. Translating it yields CASRANSGNEQYF. J is TRBJ2-7 and V is TRBV19; 7 bases match TRBD2. This CDR3 region has 13 residues. V dropped 6 bases and J dropped 5; count of bases not matched to a gene: 7. Per the germline V gene, CDR1 is LNHDA and CDR2 is SQIVND (reference sequence). Combining the CDR3 with reference TRBV19 and TRBJ2-7 gives the whole variable domain DGGITQSPKYLFRKEGQNVTLSCEQNLNHDAMYWYRQDPGQGLRLIYYSQIVNDFQKGDIAEGYSVSREKKESFPLTVTSAQKNPTAFYLCASRANSGNEQYFGPGTRLTVT.

V and J are TRBV5-1 and TRBJ2-2, with D perhaps matching TRBD1 (6 bases). Germline V gives CDR1 SGHRS, CDR2 YFSETQ. Trimming removed 5 bases at V and 6 bases at J, with 8 bases between. The CDR3 contains 12 residues. The CDR3 here is CASRSGAGELFF. CDR3 coding DNA: TGCGCCAGCAGGTCAGGGGCCGGGGAGCTGTTTTTT. Full variable domain (rest looked up from reference TRBV5-1 and TRBJ2-2): KAGVTQTPRYLIKTRGQQVTLSCSPISGHRSVSWYQQTPGQGLQFLFEYFSETQRNKGNFPGRFSGRQFSNSRSEMNVSTLELGDSALYLCASRSGAGELFFGEGSRLTVL.

The chain combines TRBV27 with TRBJ1-3; 9 bases fit TRBD1. This CDR3 spans 19 amino acids. CDR1 and CDR2 (germline): MNHEY, SMNVEV (reference sequence). J lost 0 bases, V lost 4 bases, and 13 bases had no gene match. CDR3 coding DNA: TGTGCCAGCAGTTCCCCCCGGGACAGGGCTCACCTCTCTGGAAACACCATATATTTT. This gives the protein CASSSPRDRAHLSGNTIYF.

This chain links TRBV9 with TRBJ2-7; 8 positions agree with TRBD1. The CDR3 loop spans 15 amino acids. CDR1 SGDLS and CDR2 YYNGEE come from the germline V gene. The V segment lost 0 bases and the J segment 4 bases; nucleotides outside the gene matches: 6. CDR3 sequence (DNA): TGTGCCAGCAGCGTAGGACAGGGGCCGGGTTACGAGCAGTACTTC. It yields the protein CASSVGQGPGYEQYF.